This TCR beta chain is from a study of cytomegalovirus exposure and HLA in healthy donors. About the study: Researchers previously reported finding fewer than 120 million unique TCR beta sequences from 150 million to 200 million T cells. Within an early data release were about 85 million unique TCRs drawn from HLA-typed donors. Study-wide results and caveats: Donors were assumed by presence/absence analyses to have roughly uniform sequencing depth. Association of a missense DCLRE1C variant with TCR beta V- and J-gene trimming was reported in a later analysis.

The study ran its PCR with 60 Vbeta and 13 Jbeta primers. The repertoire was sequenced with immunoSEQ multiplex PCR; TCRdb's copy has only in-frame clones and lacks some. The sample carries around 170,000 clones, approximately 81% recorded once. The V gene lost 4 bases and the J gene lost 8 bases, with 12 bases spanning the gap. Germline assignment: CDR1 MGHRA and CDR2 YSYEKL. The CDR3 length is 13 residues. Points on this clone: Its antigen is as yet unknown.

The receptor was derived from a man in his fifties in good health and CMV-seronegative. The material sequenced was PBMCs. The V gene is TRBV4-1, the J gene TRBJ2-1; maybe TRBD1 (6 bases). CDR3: CASSPIAGDEQFF. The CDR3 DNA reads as TGCGCCAGCAGCCCCATAGCAGGGGATGAGCAGTTCTTC.